The present T cell receptor (beta chain) was sequenced within a study of technical replicates of blood from several donors. The CDR3 length is 17 residues. With 2 bases clipped from V and 7 bases from J, the junction kept 8 bases outside the gene matches. In germline, CDR1 is SGHTA, CDR2 FQGNSA. TCRdb keeps only in-frame clones here, not all; method: immunoSEQ multiplex PCR. The table includes around 76,000 clones, under 99% detected once. Sequencing input: T cells isolated from PBMCs. The rearrangement links TRBV7-2 to TRBJ2-2; 12 nucleotides line up with TRBD2. The clonotype comes from a human donor in good health. The CDR3 spells CASSLNPSGRVNGELFF. CDR3 coding DNA: TGTGCCAGCAGCTTAAATCCTAGCGGGAGGGTGAACGGGGAGCTGTTTTTT. The full variable domain, its missing parts supplied by reference TRBV7-2 and TRBJ2-2, is GAGVSQSPSNKVTEKGKDVELRCDPISGHTALYWYRQSLGQGLEFLIYFQGNSAPDKSGLPSDRFSAERTGGSVSTLTIQRTQQEDSAVYLCASSLNPSGRVNGELFFGEGSRLTVL.